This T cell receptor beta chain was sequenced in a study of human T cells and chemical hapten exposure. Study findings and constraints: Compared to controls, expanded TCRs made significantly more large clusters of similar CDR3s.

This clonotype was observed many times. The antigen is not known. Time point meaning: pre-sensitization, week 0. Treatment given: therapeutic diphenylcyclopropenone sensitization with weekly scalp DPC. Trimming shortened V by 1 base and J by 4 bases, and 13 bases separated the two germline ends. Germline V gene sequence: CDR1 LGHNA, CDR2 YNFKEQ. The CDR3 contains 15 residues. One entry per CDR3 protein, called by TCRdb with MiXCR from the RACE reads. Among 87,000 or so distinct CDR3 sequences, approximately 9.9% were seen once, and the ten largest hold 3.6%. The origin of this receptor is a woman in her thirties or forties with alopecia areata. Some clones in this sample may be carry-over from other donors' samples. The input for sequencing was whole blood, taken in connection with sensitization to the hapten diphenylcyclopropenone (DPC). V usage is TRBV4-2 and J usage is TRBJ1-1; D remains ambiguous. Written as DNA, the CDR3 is TGTGCCAGCAGCCAAGGTCTTAACGGGGTCACTGAAGCTTTCTTT. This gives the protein CASSQGLNGVTEAFF.